This entry features one T cell receptor beta chain sequence. Additional DNA sequences in this sample encode the identical CDR3. V trimming: 0 bases; J trimming: 2 bases; junction bases outside the gene matches: 0. This CDR3 comprises 13 residues. CDR1 and CDR2 (germline): SQVTM, ANQGSEA. Generated by immunoSEQ multiplex PCR, the TCRdb table keeps only in-frame clones and is missing some. The sample has almost 750,000 clones; roughly 72% are singletons. The data were obtained in a study of shared clonotypes between healthy human individuals. This rearrangement joins TRBV29-1 to TRBJ1-2; 7 bases agree with TRBD1. The sequenced sample consisted of memory CD4+ T cells sorted from blood. Noted subset: CD45RA-negative fraction. The origin of this receptor is a woman aged 30 to 39 in good health. In DNA form, the CDR3 reads TGCAGCGTTGAAGACAGGGGGAACTATGGCTACACCTTC. Encoded protein: CSVEDRGNYGYTF.